Presented here are 9 T cell receptor beta chains from one specimen sequenced in a study of monozygotic twins with inflammatory bowel disease (dated by TCRdb to about 2019). Libraries were prepared through 5' RACE. TCRdb shows the sequencer as Illumina HiSeq 2500. Each entry corresponds to one CDR3 protein sequence from reads that TCRdb reprocessed, and DNA is not given. The table held for this sample gives nearly 450,000 distinct CDR3 sequences. The ten largest account for roughly 2.3% of the sample. Material: blood. The receptors shown here come from a human donor with ulcerative colitis or Crohn's disease, or a healthy co-twin of an affected twin (not recorded which).

The chain recombines TRBV20-1 with TRBJ2-1; TCRdb selects TRBD2, and the lack of DNA leaves this call unchecked. CDR1 DFQATT and CDR2 SNEGSKA come from the germline V gene (reference sequence). The CDR3 contains 17 residues. The CDR3: CSARGLAGGWSYNEQFF.

The chain couples TRBV13 to TRBJ2-7; TCRdb reports TRBD1, a call that lacks DNA to check it against. The CDR3 length is 13 residues. The germline V gene encodes CDR1 PRHDT and CDR2 FYEKMQ (reference sequence). The chain's CDR3 is CASSLRGGHEQYF.

This chain joins TRBV7-9 and TRBJ1-2; TCRdb's D call, TRBD1, is unchecked because there is no DNA. CDR1 is SEHNR, CDR2 FQNEAQ, per germline (reference sequence). The CDR3 is 16 amino acids. CDR3 amino acids: CASSSAPTAPNYGYTF.

The gene calls are TRBV12-3 or TRBV12-4 and TRBJ1-5; TCRdb's D call, TRBD1, is unchecked because there is no DNA. The CDR3 sequence is 14 residues long. CDR3 in amino acids: CASSLQGKGGPQHF.

The chain combines TRBV2 with TRBJ2-2; the D call from TCRdb, TRBD1, cannot be confirmed without DNA. The length of the CDR3 is 15 residues. The V gene's germline CDR1 is SNHLY and CDR2 FYNNEI. The CDR3 loop reads CASEQTGSNTGELFF.

V and J are TRBV4-1 and TRBJ2-3; TCRdb's D gene call, TRBD2, goes unchecked for lack of DNA. The CDR3 totals 16 residues. Germline V CDR1 and CDR2: MGHRA, YSYEKL. CDR3 region: CASSQPVSEGPVAQYF.

V is TRBV19 and J is TRBJ2-7; TCRdb calls TRBD1, which cannot be checked without DNA. The CDR3 consists of 15 residues. The germline gives CDR1 LNHDA, CDR2 SQIVND (reference sequence). CDR3: CASSISSGVSYEQYF.

V is TRBV6-1 and J is TRBJ2-3; TCRdb lists TRBD2, though no DNA is available to test this call. The CDR3 is made up of 12 amino acids. CDR1 is MNHNS, CDR2 SASEGT, per germline. CDR3 protein: CASSRRGGIFPF.

The gene calls are TRBV3-1 and TRBJ2-4; the TCRdb call, TRBD1, lacks DNA for checking. The CDR3 length is 14 residues. CDR1 and CDR2 from the germline V gene are LGHDT and YNNKEL (reference sequence). The CDR3: CASSQGGGSNIQYF.